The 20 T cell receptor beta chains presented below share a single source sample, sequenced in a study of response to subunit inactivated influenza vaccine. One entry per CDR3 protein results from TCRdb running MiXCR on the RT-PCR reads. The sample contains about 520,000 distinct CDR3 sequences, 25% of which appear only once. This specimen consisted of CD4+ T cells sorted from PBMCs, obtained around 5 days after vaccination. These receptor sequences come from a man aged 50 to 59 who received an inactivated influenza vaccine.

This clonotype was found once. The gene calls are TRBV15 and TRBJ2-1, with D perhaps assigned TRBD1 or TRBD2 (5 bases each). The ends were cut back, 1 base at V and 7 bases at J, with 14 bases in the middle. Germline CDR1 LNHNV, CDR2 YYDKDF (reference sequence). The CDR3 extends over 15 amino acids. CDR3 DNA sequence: TGTGCCACCAGCAGAGCGGGGCAGGGTGGGAATGAGCAGTTCTTC. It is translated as CATSRAGQGGNEQFF.

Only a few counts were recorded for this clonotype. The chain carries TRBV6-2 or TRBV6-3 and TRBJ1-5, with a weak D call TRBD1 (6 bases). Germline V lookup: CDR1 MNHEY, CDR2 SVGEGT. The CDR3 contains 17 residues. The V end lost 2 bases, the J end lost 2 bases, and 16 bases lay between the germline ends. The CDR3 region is CASSYESGGAGNQPQHF. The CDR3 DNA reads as TGTGCCAGCAGTTACGAATCCGGGGGCGCGGGCAATCAGCCCCAGCATTTT.

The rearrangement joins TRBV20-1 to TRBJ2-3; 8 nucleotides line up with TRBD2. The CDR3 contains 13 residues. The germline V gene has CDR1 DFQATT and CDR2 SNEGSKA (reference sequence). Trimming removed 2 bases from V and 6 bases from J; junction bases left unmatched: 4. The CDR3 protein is CSARLLADDTQYF. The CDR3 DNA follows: TGCAGTGCTAGACTACTAGCGGACGATACGCAGTATTTT.

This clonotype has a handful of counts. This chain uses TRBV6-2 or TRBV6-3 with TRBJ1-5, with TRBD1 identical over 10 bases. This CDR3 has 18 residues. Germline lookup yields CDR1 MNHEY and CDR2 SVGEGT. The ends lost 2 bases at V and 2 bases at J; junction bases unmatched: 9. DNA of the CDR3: TGTGCCAGCAGTTACCCCGAGGGACAGGGGACTCGCAATCAGCCCCAGCATTTT. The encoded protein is CASSYPEGQGTRNQPQHF.

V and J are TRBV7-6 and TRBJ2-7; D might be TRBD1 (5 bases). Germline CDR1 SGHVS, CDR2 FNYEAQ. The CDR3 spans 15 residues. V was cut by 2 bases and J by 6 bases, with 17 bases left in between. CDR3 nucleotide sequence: TGTGCCAGCAGCTTAATGGACCTTCAGGGTACCGAGCAGTACTTC. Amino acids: CASSLMDLQGTEQYF. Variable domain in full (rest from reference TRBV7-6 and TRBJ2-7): GAGVSQSPRYKVTKRGQDVALRCDPISGHVSLYWYRQALGQGPEFLTYFNYEAQQDKSGLPNDRFSAERPEGSISTLTIQRTEQRDSAMYRCASSLMDLQGTEQYFGPGTRLTVT.

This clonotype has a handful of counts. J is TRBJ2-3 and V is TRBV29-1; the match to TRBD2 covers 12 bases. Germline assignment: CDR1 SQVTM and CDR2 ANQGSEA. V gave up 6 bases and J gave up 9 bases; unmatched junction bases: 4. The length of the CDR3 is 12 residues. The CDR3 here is CSVTSGRHTQYF. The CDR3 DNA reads TGCAGCGTAACTAGCGGGAGGCACACGCAGTATTTT.

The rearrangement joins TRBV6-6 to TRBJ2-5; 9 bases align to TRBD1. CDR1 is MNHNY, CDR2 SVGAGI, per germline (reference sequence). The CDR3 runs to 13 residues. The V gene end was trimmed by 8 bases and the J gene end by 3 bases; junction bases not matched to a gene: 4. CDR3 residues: CASGTGRKETQYF. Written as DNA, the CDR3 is TGTGCCAGCGGGACAGGGCGGAAAGAGACCCAGTACTTC.

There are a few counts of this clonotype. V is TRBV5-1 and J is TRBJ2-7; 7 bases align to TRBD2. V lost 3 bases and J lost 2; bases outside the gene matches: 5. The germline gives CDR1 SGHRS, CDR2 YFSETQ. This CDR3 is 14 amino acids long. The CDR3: CASSSGLETYEQYF. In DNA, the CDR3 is TGCGCCAGCAGCTCCGGACTAGAGACCTACGAGCAGTACTTC.

This CDR3 is CAISTGEKYEQYF. As DNA, the CDR3 is TGTGCCATCTCGACAGGGGAAAAGTACGAGCAGTACTTC. The chain links TRBV10-3 to TRBJ2-7; TRBD1 agrees at 8 bases. The trim removed 8 bases at V and 4 bases at J, leaving 7 bases unmatched. Germline CDR1 reads ENHRY; CDR2 reads SYGVKD. The CDR3 is 13 residues long.

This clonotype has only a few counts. In DNA form, the CDR3 reads TGCAGTGCTACTTTCGGTGGGGGTAGAAGAGAGACCCAGTACTTC. It translates to CSATFGGGRRETQYF. The rearrangement uses TRBV20-1 and TRBJ2-5, with D perhaps given as TRBD1 or TRBD2 (5 bases each). The CDR3 loop spans 15 amino acids. Germline lookup yields CDR1 DFQATT and CDR2 SNEGSKA (reference sequence). Trimming removed 4 bases at V and 4 bases at J, with 19 bases between.

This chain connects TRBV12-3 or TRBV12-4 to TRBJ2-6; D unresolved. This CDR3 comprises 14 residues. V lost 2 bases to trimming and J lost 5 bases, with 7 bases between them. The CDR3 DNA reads TGTGCCAGCAGTTTACCGTTAAGGGCCAACGTCCTGACTTTC. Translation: CASSLPLRANVLTF.

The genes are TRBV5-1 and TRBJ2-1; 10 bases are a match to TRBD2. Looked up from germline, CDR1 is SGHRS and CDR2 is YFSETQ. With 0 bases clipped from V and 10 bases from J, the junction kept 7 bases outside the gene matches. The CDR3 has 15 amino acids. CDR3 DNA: TGCGCCAGCAGCTTGGCGCTAGCGGGAGACGCCGAGCAGTTCTTC. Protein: CASSLALAGDAEQFF. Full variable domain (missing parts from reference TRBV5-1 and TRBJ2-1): KAGVTQTPRYLIKTRGQQVTLSCSPISGHRSVSWYQQTPGQGLQFLFEYFSETQRNKGNFPGRFSGRQFSNSRSEMNVSTLELGDSALYLCASSLALAGDAEQFFGPGTRLTVL.

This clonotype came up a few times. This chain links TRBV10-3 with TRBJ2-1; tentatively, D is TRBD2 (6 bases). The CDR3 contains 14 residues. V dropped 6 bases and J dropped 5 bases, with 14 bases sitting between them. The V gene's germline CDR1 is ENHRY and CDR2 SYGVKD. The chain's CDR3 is CAIRGLTPDNEQFF. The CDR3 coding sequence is TGTGCCATCAGGGGACTGACACCCGACAATGAGCAGTTCTTC.

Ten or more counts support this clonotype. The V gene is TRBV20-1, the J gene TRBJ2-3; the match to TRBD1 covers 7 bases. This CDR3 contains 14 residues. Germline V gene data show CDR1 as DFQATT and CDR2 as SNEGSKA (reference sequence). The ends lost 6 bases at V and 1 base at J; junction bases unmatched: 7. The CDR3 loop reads CSAPAQGGTDTQYF. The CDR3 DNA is TGCAGTGCGCCCGCTCAGGGGGGCACAGATACGCAGTATTTT.

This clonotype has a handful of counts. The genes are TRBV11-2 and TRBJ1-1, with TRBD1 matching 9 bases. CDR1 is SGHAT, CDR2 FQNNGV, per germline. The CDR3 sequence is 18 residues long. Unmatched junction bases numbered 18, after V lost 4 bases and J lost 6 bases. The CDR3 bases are TGTGCCAGCAGCTCCCTAAAGGCAGTGACAGGGGGGGTTGCTGAAGCTTTCTTT. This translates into CASSSLKAVTGGVAEAFF.

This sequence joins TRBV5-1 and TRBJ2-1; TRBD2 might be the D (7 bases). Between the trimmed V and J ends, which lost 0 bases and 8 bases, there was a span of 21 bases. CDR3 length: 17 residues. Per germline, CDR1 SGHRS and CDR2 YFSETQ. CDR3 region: CASSLGTGQGRVDEQFF. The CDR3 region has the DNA TGCGCCAGCAGCTTGGGAACAGGGCAGGGGAGGGTCGATGAGCAGTTCTTC.

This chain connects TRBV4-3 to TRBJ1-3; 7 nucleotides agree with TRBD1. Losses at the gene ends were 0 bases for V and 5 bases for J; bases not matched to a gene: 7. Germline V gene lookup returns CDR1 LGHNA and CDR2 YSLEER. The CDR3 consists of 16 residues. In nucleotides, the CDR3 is TGCGCCAGCAGCCAAGAATCCAGGGGGGCCAGAAACACCATATATTTT. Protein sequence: CASSQESRGARNTIYF.

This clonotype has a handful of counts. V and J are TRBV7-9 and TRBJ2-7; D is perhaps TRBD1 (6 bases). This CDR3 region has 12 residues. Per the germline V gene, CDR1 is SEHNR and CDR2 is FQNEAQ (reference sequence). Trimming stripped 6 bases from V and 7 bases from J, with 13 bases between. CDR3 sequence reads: CASSLQQGEQYF. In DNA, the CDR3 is TGTGCCAGCAGTTTACAACAGGGAGAGCAGTACTTC.

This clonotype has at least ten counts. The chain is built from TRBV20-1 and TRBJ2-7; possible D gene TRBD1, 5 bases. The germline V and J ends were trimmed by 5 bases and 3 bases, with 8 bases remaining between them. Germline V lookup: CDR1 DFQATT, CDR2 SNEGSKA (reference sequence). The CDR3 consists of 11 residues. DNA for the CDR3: TGCAGTGCTCGCGACAGCTACGAGCAGTACTTC. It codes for CSARDSYEQYF.

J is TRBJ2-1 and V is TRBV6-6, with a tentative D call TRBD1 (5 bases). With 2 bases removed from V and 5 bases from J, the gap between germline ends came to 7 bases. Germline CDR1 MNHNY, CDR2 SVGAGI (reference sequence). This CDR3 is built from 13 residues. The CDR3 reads CASSYPTDNEQFF. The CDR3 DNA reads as TGTGCCAGCAGTTACCCGACAGACAATGAGCAGTTCTTC.